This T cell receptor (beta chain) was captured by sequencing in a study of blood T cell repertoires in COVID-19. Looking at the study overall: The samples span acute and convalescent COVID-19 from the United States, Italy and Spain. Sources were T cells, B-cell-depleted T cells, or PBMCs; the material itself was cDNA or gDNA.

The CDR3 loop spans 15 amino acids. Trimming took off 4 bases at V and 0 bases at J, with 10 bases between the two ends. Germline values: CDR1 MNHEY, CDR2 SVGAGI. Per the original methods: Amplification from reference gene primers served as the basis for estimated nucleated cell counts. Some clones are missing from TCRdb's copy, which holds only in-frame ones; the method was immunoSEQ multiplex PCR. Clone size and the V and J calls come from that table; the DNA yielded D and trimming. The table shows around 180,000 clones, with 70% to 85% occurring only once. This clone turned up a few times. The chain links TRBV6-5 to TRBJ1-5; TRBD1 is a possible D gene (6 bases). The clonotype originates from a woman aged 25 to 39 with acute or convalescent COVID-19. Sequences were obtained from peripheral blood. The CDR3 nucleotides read TGTGCCAGCAGTTCCACAGGGTTTAGCAATCAGCCCCAGCATTTT. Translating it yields CASSSTGFSNQPQHF.